The entry below gives a single TCR beta chain sequence along with its context. The sample comes from a study of T cells expressing NK-cell markers. Germline V gene lookup returns CDR1 SGHDN and CDR2 FVKESK. The CDR3 contains 13 residues. TCRdb re-called the 5' RACE reads and catalogs CDR3 proteins one per entry, DNA excluded. The table for this sample gives 300,000 to 450,000 distinct CDR3 sequences. The rearrangement uses TRBV14 and TRBJ1-1; TCRdb lists TRBD1, though no DNA is available to test this call. The source of this sequence is a man aged 18-70 years in good health. Sequenced input: blood T cells: a sorted CD56 or NKG2C T cell subset, CD4+ or CD8+ T cells, or bulk PBMC T cells (not recorded which). CDR3 protein: CASSQNYQGEAFF.